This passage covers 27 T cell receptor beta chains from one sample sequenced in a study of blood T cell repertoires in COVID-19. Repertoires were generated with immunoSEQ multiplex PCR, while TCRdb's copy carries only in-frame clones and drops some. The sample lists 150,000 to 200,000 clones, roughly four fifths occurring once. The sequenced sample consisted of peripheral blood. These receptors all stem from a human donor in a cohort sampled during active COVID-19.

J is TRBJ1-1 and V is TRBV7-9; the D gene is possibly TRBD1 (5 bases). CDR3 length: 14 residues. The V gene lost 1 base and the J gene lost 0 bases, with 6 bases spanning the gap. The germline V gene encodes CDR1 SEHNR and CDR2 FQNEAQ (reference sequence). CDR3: CASSLVGVNTEAFF. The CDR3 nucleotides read TGTGCCAGCAGCTTAGTAGGGGTGAACACTGAAGCTTTCTTT.

The CDR3 reads CASGLTGQNEQYF. CDR3 coding DNA: TGTGCCAGCGGCCTCACGGGACAGAACGAGCAGTACTTC. The rearrangement links TRBV6-5 to TRBJ2-7, with 7 bases aligning to TRBD1. The J segment lost 5 bases and the V segment lost 8 bases, leaving 9 bases of the junction unmatched. Germline assignment: CDR1 MNHEY and CDR2 SVGAGI. This CDR3 comprises 13 residues.

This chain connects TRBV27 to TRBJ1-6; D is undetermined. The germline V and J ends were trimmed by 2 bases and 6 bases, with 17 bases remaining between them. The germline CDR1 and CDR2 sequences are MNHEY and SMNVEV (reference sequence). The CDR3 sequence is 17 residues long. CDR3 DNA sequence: TGTGCCAGCAGTTTAGACGGTAGGAGGGAAGTTAATTCACCCCTCCACTTT. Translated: CASSLDGRREVNSPLHF.

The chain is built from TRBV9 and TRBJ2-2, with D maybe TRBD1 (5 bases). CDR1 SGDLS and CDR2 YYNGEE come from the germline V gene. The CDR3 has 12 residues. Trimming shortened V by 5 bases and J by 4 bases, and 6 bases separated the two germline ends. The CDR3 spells CASRGRTGELFF. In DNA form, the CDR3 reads TGTGCCAGCAGGGGGCGCACCGGGGAGCTGTTTTTT.

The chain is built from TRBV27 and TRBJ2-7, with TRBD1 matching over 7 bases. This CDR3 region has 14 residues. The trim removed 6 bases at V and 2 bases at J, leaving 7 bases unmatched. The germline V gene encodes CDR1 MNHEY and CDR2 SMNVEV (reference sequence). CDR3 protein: CASRTGTEAYEQYF. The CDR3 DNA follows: TGTGCCAGCAGGACCGGGACAGAAGCCTACGAGCAGTACTTC.

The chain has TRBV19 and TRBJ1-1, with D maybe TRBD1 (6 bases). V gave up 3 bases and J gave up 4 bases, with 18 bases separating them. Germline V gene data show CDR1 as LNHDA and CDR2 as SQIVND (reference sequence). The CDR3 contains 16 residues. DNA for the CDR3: TGTGCCAGTAGTATGTCCCCACAGGGTTCCGGCACTGAAGCTTTCTTT. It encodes CASSMSPQGSGTEAFF.

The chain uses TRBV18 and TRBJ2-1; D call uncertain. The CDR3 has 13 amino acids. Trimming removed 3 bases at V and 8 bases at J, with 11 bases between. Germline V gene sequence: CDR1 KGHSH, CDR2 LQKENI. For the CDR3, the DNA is TGTGCCAGCTCACCTCCCTCGGTGGATGAGCAGTTCTTC. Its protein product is CASSPPSVDEQFF.

This CDR3 reads CASSLTPGTANYGYTF. The CDR3 DNA reads as TGTGCCAGCAGCTTAACGCCAGGAACTGCGAACTATGGCTACACCTTC. The chain couples TRBV7-3 to TRBJ1-2; unclear D gene. Looked up from germline, CDR1 is SGHTA and CDR2 is FQGTGA. The CDR3 is 16 amino acids. The ends were cut back, 0 bases at V and 2 bases at J, with 13 bases in the middle.

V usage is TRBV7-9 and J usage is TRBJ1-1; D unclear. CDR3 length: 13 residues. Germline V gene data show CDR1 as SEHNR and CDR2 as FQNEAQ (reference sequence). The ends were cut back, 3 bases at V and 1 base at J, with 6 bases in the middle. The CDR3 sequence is CASSFGGNTEAFF. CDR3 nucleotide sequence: TGTGCCAGCAGCTTTGGAGGGAACACTGAAGCTTTCTTT. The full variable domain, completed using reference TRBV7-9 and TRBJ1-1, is DTGVSQNPRHKITKRGQNVTFRCDPISEHNRLYWYRQTLGQGPEFLTYFQNEAQLEKSRLLSDRFSAERPKGSFSTLEIQRTEQGDSAMYLCASSFGGNTEAFFGQGTRLTVV.

The CDR3 region has the DNA TGTGCCAGCAGCTTAAACAGGGACAATGAGCAGTTCTTC. This translates into CASSLNRDNEQFF. V is TRBV11-2 and J is TRBJ2-1, with a weak D call TRBD1 (6 bases). The CDR3 spans 13 residues. Germline V gene sequence: CDR1 SGHAT, CDR2 FQNNGV. V shed 2 bases and J shed 5 bases, with 7 bases lying between them.

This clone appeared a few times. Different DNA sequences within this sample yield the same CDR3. CDR3 protein: CASSLGRSYEQYF. In DNA form, the CDR3 reads TGTGCCAGCAGCTTAGGACGGTCCTACGAGCAGTACTTC. This chain links TRBV13 with TRBJ2-7; D gene ambiguous. The CDR3 has 13 residues. The V end was cut by 0 bases, the J end by 1 base, with 4 bases between. CDR1 and CDR2 (germline): PRHDT, FYEKMQ (reference sequence).

CDR3 sequence reads: CASSQGLADQETQYF. The CDR3 coding sequence is TGTGCCAGCAGCCAGGGACTAGCGGATCAAGAGACCCAGTACTTC. The chain joins TRBV5-6 to TRBJ2-5; 11 bases map to TRBD2. The CDR3 extends over 15 amino acids. Germline V gives CDR1 SGHDT, CDR2 YYEEEE. V lost 4 bases and J lost 2; bases outside the gene matches: 4.

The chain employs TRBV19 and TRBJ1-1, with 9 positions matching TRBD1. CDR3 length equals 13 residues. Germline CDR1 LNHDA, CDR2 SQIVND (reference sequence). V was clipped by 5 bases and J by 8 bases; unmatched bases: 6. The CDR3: CASSWGQGLEAFF. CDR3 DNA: TGTGCCAGTAGTTGGGGACAGGGCCTAGAAGCTTTCTTT.

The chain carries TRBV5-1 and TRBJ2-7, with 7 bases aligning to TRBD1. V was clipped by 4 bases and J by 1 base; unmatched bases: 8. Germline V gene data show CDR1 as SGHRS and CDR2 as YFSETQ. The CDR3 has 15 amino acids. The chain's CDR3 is CASSPDRDGSYEQYF. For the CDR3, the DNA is TGCGCCAGCAGCCCCGACAGGGATGGGTCCTACGAGCAGTACTTC.

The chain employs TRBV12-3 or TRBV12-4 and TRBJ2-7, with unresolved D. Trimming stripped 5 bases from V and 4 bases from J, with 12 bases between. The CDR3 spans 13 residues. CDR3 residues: CASSPNPSYEQYF. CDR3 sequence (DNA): TGTGCCAGCAGTCCTAACCCTTCATACGAGCAGTACTTC.

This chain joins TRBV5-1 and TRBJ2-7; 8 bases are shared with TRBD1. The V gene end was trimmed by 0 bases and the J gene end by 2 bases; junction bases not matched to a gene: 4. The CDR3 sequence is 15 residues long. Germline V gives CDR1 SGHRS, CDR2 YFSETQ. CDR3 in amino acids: CASSLARGRAYEQYF. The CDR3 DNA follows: TGCGCCAGCAGCTTGGCCAGGGGGCGGGCCTACGAGCAGTACTTC.

The CDR3 reads CASTEGGFDPVEYNTIYF. In DNA form, the CDR3 reads TGTGCCAGCACCGAGGGGGGGTTCGACCCTGTGGAGTACAACACCATATATTTT. The chain is built from TRBV11-2 and TRBJ1-3; a possible D gene is TRBD1 (6 bases). Germline CDR1 is SGHAT and CDR2 is FQNNGV. This CDR3 spans 18 amino acids. The V gene lost 7 bases and the J gene lost 7 bases, with 29 bases spanning the gap.

CDR3 bases: TGTGCCAGCAGGGCGCGTTGGGGGGACCCAGGTCTCTACGAGCAGTACTTC. Its translation is CASRARWGDPGLYEQYF. The chain recombines TRBV2 with TRBJ2-7; D is possibly TRBD2 (6 bases). Between the trimmed V and J ends, which lost 6 bases and 3 bases, there was a span of 24 bases. The CDR3 consists of 17 residues. Germline CDR1 and CDR2: SNHLY and FYNNEI.

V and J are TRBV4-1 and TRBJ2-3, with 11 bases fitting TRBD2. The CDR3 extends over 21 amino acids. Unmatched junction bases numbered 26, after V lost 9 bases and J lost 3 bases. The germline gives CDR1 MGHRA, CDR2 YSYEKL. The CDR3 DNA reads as TGCGCCAGTTCGCCTCTAGCGGGGGGCGACGGGCAGTTATTTTTTACAGATACGCAGTATTTT. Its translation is CASSPLAGGDGQLFFTDTQYF.

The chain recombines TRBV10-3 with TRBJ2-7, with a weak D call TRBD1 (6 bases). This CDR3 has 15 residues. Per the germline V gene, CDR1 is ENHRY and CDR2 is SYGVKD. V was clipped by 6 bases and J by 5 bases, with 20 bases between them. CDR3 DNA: TGTGCCATCAGCCCAGACCGGACAGTTGGCCACGAGCAGTACTTC. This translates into CAISPDRTVGHEQYF.

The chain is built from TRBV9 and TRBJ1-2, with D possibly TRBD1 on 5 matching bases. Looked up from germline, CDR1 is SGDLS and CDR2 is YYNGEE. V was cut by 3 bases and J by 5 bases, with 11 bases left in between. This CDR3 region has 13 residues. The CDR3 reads CASSEGREYGYTF. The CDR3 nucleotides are TGTGCCAGCAGCGAGGGGAGGGAATATGGCTACACCTTC.

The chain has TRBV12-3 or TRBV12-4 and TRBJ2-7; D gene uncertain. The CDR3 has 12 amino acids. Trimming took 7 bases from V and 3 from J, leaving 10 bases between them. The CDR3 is CASKRRDYEQYF. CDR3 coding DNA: TGTGCCAGCAAGCGAAGAGACTACGAGCAGTACTTC.

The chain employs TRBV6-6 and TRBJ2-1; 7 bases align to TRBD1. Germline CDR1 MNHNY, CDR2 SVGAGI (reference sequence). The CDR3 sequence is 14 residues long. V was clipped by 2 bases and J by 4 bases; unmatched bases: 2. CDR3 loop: CASSYRDRYNEQFF. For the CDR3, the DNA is TGTGCCAGCAGTTACAGGGACAGATACAATGAGCAGTTCTTC.

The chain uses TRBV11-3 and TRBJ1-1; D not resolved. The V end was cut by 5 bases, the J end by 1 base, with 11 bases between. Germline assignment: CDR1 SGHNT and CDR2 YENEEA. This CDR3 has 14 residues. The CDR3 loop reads CASSPGYQNTEAFF. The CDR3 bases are TGTGCCAGCAGCCCCGGGTACCAGAACACTGAAGCTTTCTTT.

The CDR3 DNA reads as TGTGCCAGCAGGCCTCGACAGGGGGCTCCCCTTTCCTACGAGCAGTACTTC. This gives the protein CASRPRQGAPLSYEQYF. V and J are TRBV2 and TRBJ2-7; TRBD1 agrees at 10 bases. The CDR3 has 17 amino acids. The germline V gene has CDR1 SNHLY and CDR2 FYNNEI. Trimming cost V 6 bases and J 1 base; bases outside gene matches: 12.

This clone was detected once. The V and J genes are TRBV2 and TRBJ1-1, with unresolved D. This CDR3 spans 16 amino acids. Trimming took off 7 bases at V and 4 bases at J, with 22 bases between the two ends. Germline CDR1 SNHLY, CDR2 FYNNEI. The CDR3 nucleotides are TGTGCCAGCATTATTAAACCGGGAGCCAAGGGCACTGAAGCTTTCTTT. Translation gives CASIIKPGAKGTEAFF.

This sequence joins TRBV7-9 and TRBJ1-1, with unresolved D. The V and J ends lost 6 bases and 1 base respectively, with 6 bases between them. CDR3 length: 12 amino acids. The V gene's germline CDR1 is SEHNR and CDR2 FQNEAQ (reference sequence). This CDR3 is CASRDWNTEAFF. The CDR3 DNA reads TGTGCCAGCAGGGACTGGAACACTGAAGCTTTCTTT.